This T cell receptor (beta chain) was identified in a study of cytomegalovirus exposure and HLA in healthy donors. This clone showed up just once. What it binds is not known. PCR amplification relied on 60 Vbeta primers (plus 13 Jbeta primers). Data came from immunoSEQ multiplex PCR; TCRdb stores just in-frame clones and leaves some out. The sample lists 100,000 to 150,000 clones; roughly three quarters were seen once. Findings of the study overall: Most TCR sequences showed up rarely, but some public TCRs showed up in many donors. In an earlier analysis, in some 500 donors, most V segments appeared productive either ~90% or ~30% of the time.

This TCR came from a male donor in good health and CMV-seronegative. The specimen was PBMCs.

The CDR3 sequence is CASSVGQGSYEQYF. In DNA form, the CDR3 reads TGTGCCAGCAGCGTCGGACAGGGCTCCTACGAGCAGTACTTC. The chain employs TRBV25-1 and TRBJ2-7; 8 bases fit TRBD1. V lost 6 bases and J lost 0; bases outside the gene matches: 4. Germline V gives CDR1 MGHDK, CDR2 SYGVNS. This CDR3 contains 14 residues.